This T cell receptor (beta chain) was retrieved from a study of OX40 agonist ivuxolimab in advanced cancers. Assay: immunoSEQ multiplex PCR; the TCRdb copy retains only in-frame clones and omits some. The data show some 30,000 clones, with nearly 95% seen just once and about a tenth held by the top ten. A word on this clone: Mismatch with germline at one junction end may stem from a read error. This same CDR3 is encoded by further DNA sequences in the sample.

The sample here was CD4+ or CD8+ T cells sorted from blood, taken in a trial of the OX40 agonist ivuxolimab. This TCR was sampled from an adult with an advanced solid tumor such as melanoma, head and neck, liver or kidney cancer.

The CDR3 DNA reads TGTGCCAGTAGCCCCATCACAGGAGGAGGCAATGAGCAATTCTTC. This encodes CASSPITGGGNEQFF. The chain couples TRBV19 to TRBJ2-1; tentatively, D is TRBD1 or TRBD2 (5 bases each). Germline V CDR1 and CDR2: LNHDA, SQIVND (reference sequence). CDR3 length equals 15 residues.